This T cell receptor (beta chain) was recovered during a study of human T cells and chemical hapten exposure. Study as a whole: Upper-back patches of 0.01% DPC were read at 6 days. Alopecia areata, totalis and universalis patients, mostly female, were included.

V dropped 10 bases and J dropped 7 bases, with 17 bases sitting between them. This CDR3 is 13 amino acids long. CDR1 is WSHSY and CDR2 is SAAADI in the germline V gene. This clonotype came up a few times. TCRdb itself ran the RACE reads through MiXCR, one entry per CDR3 protein. This table has some 62,000 distinct CDR3 sequences, approximately 9.9% appearing once. Time point indicated: patch test 3, about 24 weeks after DPC sensitization. The treatment is: therapeutic diphenylcyclopropenone sensitization with weekly scalp DPC. The source is a young woman with alopecia areata. Some clones in this sample may be carry-over from other donors' samples. The material sequenced was whole blood, taken in connection with sensitization to the hapten diphenylcyclopropenone (DPC). V gene TRBV10-2 combines with J gene TRBJ1-5; no clear D gene. CDR3 coding DNA: TGCGCCACCCTCTCCGGGGAAAACCAGCCCCAGCATTTT. Protein: CATLSGENQPQHF.